By sample share, the clone carrying this TCR beta chain is medium-sized. What it binds is not known. CDR3 length equals 16 residues. With 5 bases removed from V and 1 base from J, the gap between germline ends came to 17 bases. The germline V gene encodes CDR1 SEHNR and CDR2 FQNEAQ (reference sequence). Sorting of live CD3+CD8+TCRalphabeta+ cells by PD-1 and/or TIGIT gave four subsets. This entry is derived from a study of circulating CD8 cells and anti-PD-1 response in melanoma. Regarding the study as a whole: TIGIT repertoires were least diverse, DNEG repertoires most diverse. Expanded sorted subsets were checked for tumor reactivity using peptides. At M1, fewer than 8% of TRB clonotypes appeared in multiple subsets. Replicates were generally not done for experiments.

TCR libraries were prepared from approximately 15 ng of total RNA with the QIAseq Immune Repertoire TCR panel. TCRdb independently ran MiXCR on the reads; one entry per CDR3 protein. The table lists under 650 distinct CDR3 sequences, over 7% of them singletons. The chain employs TRBV7-9 and TRBJ2-5, with TRBD2 as a possible D gene (6 bases). The sequence came from a human donor with melanoma. The source material was CD8+ T cells from PBMCs, sampled at baseline or after one month of anti-PD-1 therapy (not recorded which). The CDR3 spells CASSPWGRDSQETQYF. CDR3 DNA: TGTGCCAGCAGCCCCTGGGGCCGGGACTCCCAAGAGACCCAGTACTTC.